The clone carrying this T cell receptor (beta chain) was recorded a few times. This specimen comes from a study of low-dose radiotherapy and immunotherapy resistance in tumors. Time point of the sample: before trial treatment. Those eligible were patients bearing advanced solid tumors lacking tumor-infiltrating lymphocytes. TRAV and TRBV primers primed cDNA for both TCRalpha and TCRbeta. TCRs were put through approximately 20 PCR cycles of amplification with Phusion. A constant-region primer and the V-primer adapter served as the primer pair. Following isolation, mRNA was amplified via in vitro transcription. Using its own MiXCR run on the reads, TCRdb lists one record per CDR3 protein. Of about 39,000 distinct CDR3 sequences in the sample, around a third were seen once. The CDR3 consists of 11 residues. The ends were cut back, 6 bases at V and 10 bases at J, with 10 bases in the middle. Germline lookup yields CDR1 SNHLY and CDR2 FYNNEI.

This chain links TRBV2 with TRBJ2-1, with TRBD1 as a possible D gene (6 bases). The sequences come from PBMCs, collected before treatment. This sequence was found in a male donor with gallbladder cancer. The CDR3, as DNA: TGTGCCAGCAGCCGTAGGGGGGAGCAGTTCTTC. This codes for CASSRRGEQFF.